These T cell receptor beta chains were read from a single sample in a study of cytomegalovirus exposure and HLA in healthy donors. Here immunoSEQ multiplex PCR was the method, and the copy in TCRdb shows in-frame clones only, minus some. The table records 70,000 to 90,000 clones, more than 50% of them present only once. Sequencing used PBMCs. These receptors were taken from a woman aged 40 to 55 in good health and CMV-seropositive. CDR3s include the opening cysteine and the closing phenylalanine or tryptophan. The D gene is left open where the match is weak. Only some rows state a clone size, as once, few, many or a class for expanded clones.

v_gene: TRBV30; d_gene: TRBD1; j_gene: TRBJ1-6; abundance: once; CDR3aa: CAWSTGQGITGSYNSPLHF; CDR3nt: TGTGCCTGGAGTACAGGACAGGGGATAACCGGCTCCTATAATTCACCCCTCCACTTT
v_gene: TRBV28; d_gene: TRBD1; j_gene: TRBJ2-2; abundance: NA; CDR3aa: CASRTNRGGELFF; CDR3nt: TGTGCCAGCAGAACCAACAGGGGCGGGGAGCTGTTTTTT
v_gene: TRBV7-6; d_gene: NA; j_gene: TRBJ1-2; abundance: NA; CDR3aa: CASSLGSGFYGYTF; CDR3nt: TGTGCCAGCAGCTTAGGGTCAGGGTTCTATGGCTACACCTTC
v_gene: TRBV13; d_gene: NA; j_gene: TRBJ1-1; abundance: once; CDR3aa: CASSLVRIGGADTEAFF; CDR3nt: TGTGCCAGCAGCTTAGTCCGTATCGGGGGGGCGGACACTGAAGCTTTCTTT
v_gene: TRBV5-1; d_gene: NA; j_gene: TRBJ1-2; abundance: NA; CDR3aa: CASSPRGGNSHGYTF; CDR3nt: TGCGCCAGCAGCCCCCGGGGGGGGAACAGTCATGGCTACACCTTC
v_gene: TRBV7-9; d_gene: TRBD1; j_gene: TRBJ2-7; abundance: NA; CDR3aa: CASSQGTGRYEQYF; CDR3nt: TGTGCCAGCAGCCAAGGGACAGGGAGGTACGAGCAGTACTTC
v_gene: TRBV6-1; d_gene: NA; j_gene: TRBJ1-1; abundance: NA; CDR3aa: CASRTVNTEAFF; CDR3nt: TGTGCCAGTAGGACAGTGAACACTGAAGCTTTCTTT
v_gene: TRBV27; d_gene: NA; j_gene: TRBJ1-5; abundance: NA; CDR3aa: CASRSRPGSNQPQHF; CDR3nt: TGTGCCAGCCGTTCACGTCCAGGGAGCAATCAGCCCCAGCATTTT
v_gene: TRBV7-2; d_gene: NA; j_gene: TRBJ2-1; abundance: NA; CDR3aa: CASSQTRGWNEQFF; CDR3nt: TGTGCCAGCAGCCAAACCAGGGGTTGGAATGAGCAGTTCTTC
v_gene: TRBV11-2; d_gene: NA; j_gene: TRBJ1-1; abundance: NA; CDR3aa: CASSSRQVKGILNTEAFF; CDR3nt: TGTGCCAGCAGCTCACGACAGGTCAAGGGTATTTTGAACACTGAAGCTTTCTTT
v_gene: TRBV7-9; d_gene: NA; j_gene: TRBJ2-7; abundance: NA; CDR3aa: CASSLDGGTYEQYF; CDR3nt: TGTGCCAGCAGCTTAGATGGCGGAACCTACGAGCAGTACTTC
v_gene: TRBV28; d_gene: NA; j_gene: TRBJ2-4; abundance: NA; CDR3aa: CASSFLRLEVQYF; CDR3nt: TGTGCCAGCAGTTTCCTTCGACTAGAAGTACAGTACTTC
v_gene: TRBV7-8; d_gene: NA; j_gene: TRBJ1-1; abundance: few; CDR3aa: CASSSLTVPEDTEAFF; CDR3nt: TGTGCCAGCAGCTCCCTCACTGTCCCGGAGGACACTGAAGCTTTCTTT
v_gene: TRBV12-5; d_gene: NA; j_gene: TRBJ2-5; abundance: NA; CDR3aa: CASGLGASVRQETQYF; CDR3nt: TGTGCTAGTGGTTTGGGGGCTAGCGTACGCCAAGAGACCCAGTACTTC
v_gene: TRBV6-5; d_gene: NA; j_gene: TRBJ1-2; abundance: NA; CDR3aa: CASSSDSEIYGYTF; CDR3nt: TGTGCCAGCAGTTCTGACAGCGAAATCTATGGCTACACCTTC
v_gene: TRBV28; d_gene: NA; j_gene: TRBJ2-3; abundance: NA; CDR3aa: CASLSVTTDTQYF; CDR3nt: TGTGCCAGTCTTAGCGTCACCACAGATACGCAGTATTTT
v_gene: TRBV28; d_gene: TRBD2; j_gene: TRBJ2-5; abundance: NA; CDR3aa: CASSLLPGGGKTQYF; CDR3nt: TGTGCCAGCAGTTTGCTCCCGGGAGGAGGGAAGACCCAGTACTTC
v_gene: TRBV28; d_gene: NA; j_gene: TRBJ2-7; abundance: NA; CDR3aa: CASNSNPYEQYF; CDR3nt: TGTGCCAGCAACAGTAACCCCTACGAGCAGTACTTC
v_gene: TRBV18; d_gene: NA; j_gene: TRBJ2-5; abundance: NA; CDR3aa: CASSPGNRQETQYF; CDR3nt: TGTGCCAGCTCACCAGGCAACAGACAAGAGACCCAGTACTTC
v_gene: TRBV5-4; d_gene: TRBD2; j_gene: TRBJ2-5; abundance: few; CDR3aa: CASSLGGRAETQYF; CDR3nt: TGTGCCAGCAGCTTGGGCGGGAGGGCAGAGACCCAGTACTTC
v_gene: TRBV5-1; d_gene: NA; j_gene: TRBJ1-1; abundance: NA; CDR3aa: CASSATGLNTEAFF; CDR3nt: TGCGCCAGCAGCGCAACAGGGCTTAACACTGAAGCTTTCTTT
v_gene: TRBV7-3; d_gene: TRBD2; j_gene: TRBJ2-1; abundance: NA; CDR3aa: CASSFTSGAYNEQFF; CDR3nt: TGTGCCAGCAGCTTTACTAGCGGGGCCTACAATGAGCAGTTCTTC
v_gene: TRBV4-3; d_gene: TRBD2; j_gene: TRBJ2-2; abundance: NA; CDR3aa: CASSQEGLAGSTGELFF; CDR3nt: TGCGCCAGCAGCCAAGAGGGGCTAGCGGGGTCGACCGGGGAGCTGTTTTTT
v_gene: TRBV7-2; d_gene: TRBD2; j_gene: TRBJ2-2; abundance: NA; CDR3aa: CASSLSRGTSIPGELFF; CDR3nt: TGTGCCAGCAGCTTAAGTCGGGGGACTAGCATCCCCGGGGAGCTGTTTTTT
v_gene: TRBV6-6; d_gene: NA; j_gene: TRBJ2-2; abundance: NA; CDR3aa: CASSFPYTGELFF; CDR3nt: TGTGCCAGCAGTTTCCCGTACACCGGGGAGCTGTTTTTT
v_gene: TRBV2; d_gene: TRBD2; j_gene: TRBJ2-5; abundance: few; CDR3aa: CASSEGLVGSYYLETQYF; CDR3nt: TGTGCCAGCAGTGAGGGACTAGTAGGAAGCTACTACTTAGAGACCCAGTACTTC
v_gene: TRBV6-5; d_gene: TRBD1; j_gene: TRBJ2-7; abundance: NA; CDR3aa: CASSKGTGVYEQYF; CDR3nt: TGTGCCAGCTCCAAGGGGACAGGGGTCTACGAGCAGTACTTC
v_gene: TRBV27; d_gene: NA; j_gene: TRBJ1-1; abundance: few; CDR3aa: CASSKTGVMNTEAFF; CDR3nt: TGTGCCAGCAGCAAAACCGGGGTTATGAACACTGAAGCTTTCTTT
v_gene: TRBV28; d_gene: NA; j_gene: TRBJ1-4; abundance: NA; CDR3aa: CASGVGADEKLFF; CDR3nt: TGTGCCAGTGGGGTGGGGGCAGATGAAAAACTGTTTTTT
v_gene: TRBV27; d_gene: NA; j_gene: TRBJ1-2; abundance: NA; CDR3aa: CASSLWQGSFGYTF; CDR3nt: TGTGCCAGCAGTTTATGGCAGGGTTCCTTTGGCTACACCTTC
v_gene: TRBV14; d_gene: TRBD2; j_gene: TRBJ2-7; abundance: NA; CDR3aa: CASSQEAAGGSYEQYF; CDR3nt: TGTGCCAGCAGCCAAGAAGCGGCGGGAGGGTCGTACGAGCAGTACTTC
v_gene: TRBV5-1; d_gene: NA; j_gene: TRBJ2-5; abundance: NA; CDR3aa: CASSLDGTSLGTQYF; CDR3nt: TGCGCCAGCAGCTTGGACGGGACAAGCCTCGGGACCCAGTACTTC
v_gene: TRBV18; d_gene: NA; j_gene: TRBJ1-4; abundance: NA; CDR3aa: CASSPGGTNEKLFF; CDR3nt: TGTGCCAGCTCACCGGGGGGGACTAATGAAAAACTGTTTTTT
v_gene: TRBV27; d_gene: TRBD1; j_gene: TRBJ1-5; abundance: once; CDR3aa: CASRSTGAANSNQPQHF; CDR3nt: TGTGCCAGCAGGTCGACAGGGGCCGCCAATAGCAATCAGCCCCAGCATTTT
v_gene: TRBV29-1; d_gene: NA; j_gene: TRBJ2-1; abundance: NA; CDR3aa: CSVAGQNPPSEQFF; CDR3nt: TGCAGCGTTGCCGGACAGAACCCCCCTAGTGAGCAGTTCTTC
v_gene: TRBV14; d_gene: NA; j_gene: TRBJ2-7; abundance: NA; CDR3aa: CASSQGIADEQYF; CDR3nt: TGTGCCAGCAGCCAAGGAATTGCAGACGAGCAGTACTTC
v_gene: TRBV18; d_gene: NA; j_gene: TRBJ1-1; abundance: NA; CDR3aa: CASSPPFGGSEAFF; CDR3nt: TGTGCCAGCTCACCACCGTTCGGGGGGTCTGAAGCTTTCTTT
v_gene: TRBV2; d_gene: NA; j_gene: TRBJ2-1; abundance: NA; CDR3aa: CASNKAGAYNEQFF; CDR3nt: TGTGCCAGCAACAAAGCGGGTGCCTACAATGAGCAGTTCTTC
v_gene: TRBV2; d_gene: NA; j_gene: TRBJ2-7; abundance: few; CDR3aa: CASSGEYEQYF; CDR3nt: TGTGCCAGCAGTGGGGAGTACGAGCAGTACTTC
v_gene: TRBV4-1; d_gene: NA; j_gene: TRBJ2-3; abundance: NA; CDR3aa: CASSQMGGGDTQYF; CDR3nt: TGCGCCAGCAGCCAGATGGGGGGTGGAGATACGCAGTATTTT